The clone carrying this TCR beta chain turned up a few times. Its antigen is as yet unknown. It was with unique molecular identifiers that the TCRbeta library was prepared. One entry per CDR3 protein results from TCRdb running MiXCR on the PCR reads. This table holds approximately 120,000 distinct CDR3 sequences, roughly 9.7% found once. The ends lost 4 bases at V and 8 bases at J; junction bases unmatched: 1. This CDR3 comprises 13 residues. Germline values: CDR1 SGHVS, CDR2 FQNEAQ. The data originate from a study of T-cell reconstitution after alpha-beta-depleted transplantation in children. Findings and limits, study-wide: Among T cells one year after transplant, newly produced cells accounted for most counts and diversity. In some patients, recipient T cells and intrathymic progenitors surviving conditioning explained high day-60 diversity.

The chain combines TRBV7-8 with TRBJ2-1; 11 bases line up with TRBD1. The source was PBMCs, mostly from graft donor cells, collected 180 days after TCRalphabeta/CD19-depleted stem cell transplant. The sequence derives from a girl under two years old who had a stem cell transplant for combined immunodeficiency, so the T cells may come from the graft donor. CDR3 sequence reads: CASSWTGGDEQFF. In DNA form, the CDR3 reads TGTGCCAGCAGCTGGACAGGGGGCGATGAGCAGTTCTTC.